Following are 9 T cell receptor beta chains from one sample sequenced in a study of blood T cell repertoires in COVID-19. Sequenced by immunoSEQ multiplex PCR; TCRdb stores in-frame clones only, minus some. In the table there are 100,000 to 120,000 clones, about three quarters of which are singletons. Sequenced input: peripheral blood. These receptors originate from a woman of 80 years or more with active or convalescent COVID-19.

V and J are TRBV5-1 and TRBJ2-1, with TRBD2 matching 13 bases. The CDR3 sequence is 15 residues long. Per germline, CDR1 SGHRS and CDR2 YFSETQ. J gave up 9 bases and V 3 bases, and 6 bases lay outside the gene matches. CDR3 DNA sequence: TGCGCCAGCAGCTGGACTAGCGGGAGTTTGGGTGAGCAGTTCTTC. Translation: CASSWTSGSLGEQFF.

V is TRBV7-2 and J is TRBJ2-5; D is ambiguous. The germline gives CDR1 SGHTA, CDR2 FQGNSA. The CDR3 extends over 13 amino acids. V was pared by 6 bases and J by 3 bases, with 11 bases between. The CDR3 here is CASSAFREETQYF. The DNA for the CDR3 is TGTGCCAGCAGTGCCTTCCGGGAAGAGACCCAGTACTTC.

The chain recombines TRBV15 with TRBJ2-1; a weak D match, TRBD2 (5 bases). Trimming shortened V by 3 bases and J by 3 bases, and 6 bases separated the two germline ends. The CDR3 has 13 amino acids. Germline V gives CDR1 LNHNV, CDR2 YYDKDF (reference sequence). CDR3 nucleotides: TGTGCCACCAGCAGGGACTTCTACAATGAGCAGTTCTTC. This sequence encodes CATSRDFYNEQFF.

This clone was seen a single time. This chain uses TRBV7-9 with TRBJ2-1; 7 nucleotides match TRBD1. J was trimmed by 0 bases and V by 1 base; bases with no gene match: 6. This CDR3 is 17 amino acids long. Germline CDR1 SEHNR, CDR2 FQNEAQ (reference sequence). CDR3 coding DNA: TGTGCCAGCAGCTTAGAAGGGACAGCGACCTCCTACAATGAGCAGTTCTTC. This encodes CASSLEGTATSYNEQFF.

This chain links TRBV7-8 with TRBJ2-7; the match to TRBD2 covers 8 bases. CDR3 length equals 17 residues. V dropped 1 base and J dropped 0; count of bases not matched to a gene: 8. CDR1 SGHVS and CDR2 FQNEAQ come from the germline V gene. DNA for the CDR3: TGTGCCAGCAGCTTAGTCCTTAGCGGGGTTAGCTCCTACGAGCAGTACTTC. This codes for CASSLVLSGVSSYEQYF.

DNA for the CDR3: TGTGCCAGCAGCCCAGCTGTGGGAGGGGTCTACAATGAGCAGTTCTTC. The encoded protein is CASSPAVGGVYNEQFF. The chain has TRBV7-9 and TRBJ2-1; TRBD2 aligns across 7 bases. The CDR3 totals 16 residues. From germline, CDR1 is SEHNR and CDR2 FQNEAQ (reference sequence). The J segment lost 3 bases and the V segment lost 5 bases, leaving 10 bases of the junction unmatched.

The V call is TRBV20-1, the J call TRBJ2-7, with 8 bases fitting TRBD2. With V trimmed by 3 bases and J by 6 bases, 7 bases remained unmatched. This CDR3 comprises 13 residues. In germline, CDR1 is DFQATT, CDR2 SNEGSKA (reference sequence). The CDR3 spells CSASQLAEPEQYF. The CDR3 nucleotides read TGCAGTGCTAGTCAACTAGCGGAGCCCGAGCAGTACTTC.

The J gene is TRBJ2-7, the V gene TRBV28; D gene unclear. Germline CDR1 and CDR2: MDHEN and SYDVKM. The CDR3 is made up of 11 amino acids. Trimming took 6 bases from V and 3 from J, leaving 6 bases between them. The CDR3: CASSYNYEQYF. CDR3 DNA: TGTGCCAGCAGCTATAACTACGAGCAGTACTTC.

This clone was found a few times. The rearrangement joins TRBV7-2 to TRBJ1-5, with TRBD1 as a possible D gene (6 bases). The CDR3 is 14 amino acids. In germline, CDR1 is SGHTA, CDR2 FQGNSA. The V gene lost 2 bases and the J gene lost 5 bases, with 10 bases spanning the gap. CDR3 DNA: TGTGCCAGCAGCTTAAGCAGGGGTGATCAGCCCCAGCATTTT. It translates to CASSLSRGDQPQHF.